One sample yielded the 27 T cell receptor beta chains listed below, sequenced in a study of blood T cell repertoires in COVID-19. Measured with immunoSEQ multiplex PCR; TCRdb has only the in-frame clones, and not every one. The sample holds about 100,000 clones, less than 75% seen once. Sequencing was performed on peripheral blood. These receptors originate from a woman aged 40 to 49 with acute or convalescent COVID-19.

To note about this clone: This CDR3 is also generated by other DNA sequences in the sample. The chain combines TRBV5-1 with TRBJ1-2; the match to TRBD1 covers 11 bases. Losses at the gene ends were 4 bases for V and 6 bases for J; bases not matched to a gene: 5. The CDR3 totals 14 residues. Germline loops: CDR1 SGHRS, CDR2 YFSETQ. CDR3 nucleotides: TGCGCCAGCAGCGGACAGGGGGCATCGGATGGCTACACCTTC. Its translation: CASSGQGASDGYTF.

The chain joins TRBV10-1 to TRBJ1-6; 7 bases line up with TRBD1. V gave up 6 bases and J gave up 10 bases; unmatched junction bases: 12. The V gene's germline CDR1 is WNHNN and CDR2 SYGVQD (reference sequence). The CDR3 sequence is 15 residues long. The CDR3 DNA sequence: TGCGCCAGCAGACTCCCGGGACAGAGAAGGTCACCCCTCCACTTT. Encoded protein: CASRLPGQRRSPLHF.

The gene calls are TRBV5-4 and TRBJ2-1; 13 bases match TRBD2. The CDR3 is 15 amino acids. The germline V gene has CDR1 SGHNT and CDR2 YYREEE (reference sequence). Trimming took 2 bases from V and 9 from J; bases not matched to a gene: 5. In DNA, the CDR3 is TGTGCCAGCAGCTTTAGACTAGCGGGGGGCGGTGAGCAGTTCTTC. The encoded protein is CASSFRLAGGGEQFF.

The CDR3 DNA sequence: TGTGCCAGCAGTTATGTTAGTTTGGCCAGGGCAAGGAACACTGAAGCTTTCTTT. As protein: CASSYVSLARARNTEAFF. The chain joins TRBV6-2 or TRBV6-3 to TRBJ1-1, with D perhaps matching TRBD1 (5 bases). The CDR3 loop spans 18 amino acids. Germline V gene data show CDR1 as MNHEY and CDR2 as SVGEGT. V gave up 3 bases and J gave up 1 base, with 21 bases separating them.

The CDR3 DNA follows: TGTGCCAGCAGTCCACCGACAAGGACTGAAGCTTTCTTT. Amino acid sequence: CASSPPTRTEAFF. The V gene is TRBV6-2 or TRBV6-3, the J gene TRBJ1-1; no firm D call. V dropped 5 bases and J dropped 5 bases, with 12 bases sitting between them. The germline V gene encodes CDR1 MNHEY and CDR2 SVGEGT. This CDR3 spans 13 amino acids.

The V and J genes are TRBV29-1 and TRBJ2-7, with a weak D call TRBD2 (5 bases). The germline gives CDR1 SQVTM, CDR2 ANQGSEA. This CDR3 has 12 residues. V was pared by 6 bases and J by 3 bases, with 12 bases between. CDR3 DNA: TGCAGCGTCAAAATGGGAGTCTACGAGCAGTACTTC. Its translation is CSVKMGVYEQYF.

This clone appeared a few times. J is TRBJ2-1 and V is TRBV3-1 (or the pseudogene TRBV3-2); unclear D gene. This CDR3 has 14 amino acids. The germline gives CDR1 LGHDT, CDR2 YNNKEL (reference sequence). Trimming cost V 2 bases and J 0 bases, with 5 bases left between them. In nucleotides, the CDR3 is TGTGCCAGCAGCCAACGGAGCTCCTACAATGAGCAGTTCTTC. It translates to CASSQRSSYNEQFF.

This rearrangement joins TRBV11-2 to TRBJ2-5; weak D call: TRBD1 (5 bases). CDR3 length: 16 residues. V lost 1 base and J 5 bases, leaving 17 bases between the germline ends. Germline V gene data show CDR1 as SGHAT and CDR2 as FQNNGV. The CDR3: CASSLGARASVETQYF. CDR3 coding DNA: TGTGCCAGCAGCTTAGGGGCCAGGGCGTCGGTCGAGACCCAGTACTTC.

The chain carries TRBV20-1 and TRBJ1-2; TRBD1 is a possible D gene (5 bases). The V gene's germline CDR1 is DFQATT and CDR2 SNEGSKA (reference sequence). Trimming took 6 bases from V and 3 from J, leaving 8 bases between them. The CDR3 has 11 residues. CDR3 in amino acids: CSASRDYGYTF. The CDR3 bases are TGCAGTGCCAGCAGGGACTATGGCTACACCTTC.

This chain connects TRBV6-2 or TRBV6-3 to TRBJ1-6; D is ambiguous. The ends were cut back, 3 bases at V and 7 bases at J, with 7 bases in the middle. CDR1 is MNHEY, CDR2 SVGEGT, per germline. The CDR3 extends over 13 amino acids. CDR3: CASSYRGNSPLHF. DNA of the CDR3: TGTGCCAGCAGTTATCGCGGGAATTCACCCCTCCACTTT.

This clone was detected a few times. The chain has TRBV3-1 (or the pseudogene TRBV3-2) and TRBJ1-2; maybe TRBD1 (5 bases). The V gene's germline CDR1 is LGHDT and CDR2 YNNKEL (reference sequence). Trimming cost V 0 bases and J 5 bases, with 10 bases left between them. CDR3 size: 14 residues. As DNA, the CDR3 is TGTGCCAGCAGCCAAGACGGGGGACTGTATGGCTACACCTTC. It specifies CASSQDGGLYGYTF.

The chain carries TRBV5-6 and TRBJ1-1; perhaps TRBD1 as D (5 bases). With 2 bases removed from V and 11 bases from J, the gap between germline ends came to 16 bases. CDR3 length: 13 amino acids. The germline V gene has CDR1 SGHDT and CDR2 YYEEEE. CDR3 sequence: CASSLGLGVRAFF. The DNA of the CDR3 is TGTGCCAGCAGCTTAGGATTAGGGGTACGGGCTTTCTTT.

The genes are TRBV18 and TRBJ1-2, with D possibly being TRBD1 (6 bases). V was shortened by 2 bases and J by 4 bases, with 14 bases between the two germline ends. CDR3 length: 15 residues. The germline V gene has CDR1 KGHSH and CDR2 LQKENI. CDR3 loop: CASSPSLTGPYGYTF. The DNA of the CDR3 is TGTGCCAGCTCACCATCCCTTACAGGGCCCTATGGCTACACCTTC. The variable domain in full, with the rest retrieved from reference TRBV18 and TRBJ1-2, is NAGVMQNPRHLVRRRGQEARLRCSPMKGHSHVYWYRQLPEEGLKFMVYLQKENIIDESGMPKERFSAEFPKEGPSILRIQQVVRGDSAAYFCASSPSLTGPYGYTFGSGTRLTVV.

This clone has a handful of counts. This sequence joins TRBV6-5 and TRBJ1-2, with 9 bases that match TRBD1. CDR1 MNHEY and CDR2 SVGAGI come from the germline V gene. With 8 bases clipped from V and 7 bases from J, the junction kept 8 bases outside the gene matches. The CDR3 has 13 amino acids. DNA of the CDR3: TGTGCCAGCTCCCGGGACAGGGACCTTGGCTACACCTTC. Its protein is CASSRDRDLGYTF.

This clone appeared once. The rearrangement uses TRBV7-3 and TRBJ2-3, with a tentative D call TRBD2 (6 bases). This CDR3 is built from 13 residues. The V and J ends lost 5 bases and 6 bases respectively, with 12 bases between them. CDR1 and CDR2 (germline): SGHTA, FQGTGA. In DNA form, the CDR3 reads TGTGCCAGCAGCCGAAGGGAGGCGGATACGCAGTATTTT. Amino acids: CASSRREADTQYF. The full variable domain, in which reference TRBV7-3 and TRBJ2-3 provide the parts outside the CDR3, is GAGVSQTPSNKVTEKGKYVELRCDPISGHTALYWYRQSLGQGPEFLIYFQGTGAADDSGLPNDRFFAVRPEGSVSTLKIQRTERGDSAVYLCASSRREADTQYFGPGTRLTVL.

This clone was found a few times. This chain uses TRBV9 with TRBJ1-3, with D perhaps TRBD1 (6 bases). The V end lost 0 bases, the J end lost 4 bases, and 14 bases lay between the germline ends. Per germline, CDR1 SGDLS and CDR2 YYNGEE. CDR3 length: 16 residues. The CDR3 nucleotides are TGTGCCAGCAGCGTAGCTTCCGGGACAACAGGAAACACCATATATTTT. This gives the protein CASSVASGTTGNTIYF.

CDR3 DNA sequence: TGTGCCAGCAGCTTGGTCTACACAGATACGCAGTATTTT. Translation: CASSLVYTDTQYF. This chain uses TRBV7-3 with TRBJ2-3; D gene ambiguous. The CDR3 consists of 13 residues. Trimming stripped 3 bases from V and 2 bases from J, with 6 bases between. The V gene's germline CDR1 is SGHTA and CDR2 FQGTGA.

Comments on this clone: This sample includes further DNA sequences coding for the same CDR3. The chain carries TRBV6-5 and TRBJ2-7, with D tentatively TRBD1 (6 bases). The CDR3 is made up of 12 amino acids. Germline V lookup: CDR1 MNHEY, CDR2 SVGAGI. Trimming stripped 7 bases from V and 4 bases from J, with 11 bases between. The CDR3 DNA follows: TGTGCCAGCATCAACAGGGAATACGAGCAGTACTTC. Residues: CASINREYEQYF.

The chain joins TRBV11-2 to TRBJ2-1, with TRBD2 identical over 7 bases. V was clipped by 4 bases and J by 6 bases; unmatched bases: 6. This CDR3 has 14 residues. From germline, CDR1 is SGHAT and CDR2 FQNNGV. Here the CDR3 reads CASSSRLARNEQFF. The DNA of the CDR3 is TGTGCCAGCAGCTCCCGACTAGCACGCAATGAGCAGTTCTTC. Combining the CDR3 with reference TRBV11-2 and TRBJ2-1 gives the whole variable domain EAGVAQSPRYKIIEKRQSVAFWCNPISGHATLYWYQQILGQGPKLLIQFQNNGVVDDSQLPKDRFSAERLKGVDSTLKIQPAKLEDSAVYLCASSSRLARNEQFFGPGTRLTVL.

J is TRBJ2-7 and V is TRBV5-4, with 8 bases lining up with TRBD1. The CDR3 loop spans 15 amino acids. Germline V gene lookup returns CDR1 SGHNT and CDR2 YYREEE (reference sequence). J was trimmed by 2 bases and V by 3 bases; bases with no gene match: 7. The CDR3 DNA reads TGTGCCAGCAGCTACCTCGGACAGGGAACCTACGAGCAGTACTTC. As protein: CASSYLGQGTYEQYF.

The chain uses TRBV5-1 and TRBJ1-1; perhaps TRBD1 as D (6 bases). V was trimmed by 0 bases and J by 0 bases, leaving 9 bases between them. From germline, CDR1 is SGHRS and CDR2 YFSETQ. The CDR3 contains 15 residues. CDR3 DNA sequence: TGCGCCAGCAGCTTGGGGGGGCAGGTGAACACTGAAGCTTTCTTT. This codes for CASSLGGQVNTEAFF.

The chain links TRBV3-1 (or the pseudogene TRBV3-2) to TRBJ1-5; D gene uncertain. CDR1 and CDR2 (germline): LGHDT, YNNKEL (reference sequence). The V end lost 2 bases, the J end lost 2 bases, and 7 bases lay between the germline ends. The CDR3 has 14 residues. This chain's CDR3 is CASSQNSGNQPQHF. CDR3 nucleotide sequence: TGTGCCAGCAGCCAAAACTCCGGCAATCAGCCCCAGCATTTT.

This clone turned up a few times. The V gene is TRBV12-5, the J gene TRBJ2-6; D is possibly TRBD1 (5 bases). Germline CDR1 reads LGHNT; CDR2 reads FRNRAP. The CDR3 covers 16 residues. V was clipped by 5 bases and J by 4 bases, with 15 bases between them. The CDR3 is CASGLGAVQGANVLTF. CDR3 bases: TGTGCTAGTGGTCTTGGGGCAGTACAGGGGGCCAACGTCCTGACTTTC.

This clone was observed at least ten times. This rearrangement joins TRBV28 to TRBJ2-3; 10 bases line up with TRBD2. The CDR3 is 17 residues long. Germline trimming cut 1 base from V and 2 bases from J; bases unmatched to any gene: 6. Germline values: CDR1 MDHEN, CDR2 SYDVKM. CDR3 residues: CASSLLAGGTVTDTQYF. DNA for the CDR3: TGTGCCAGCAGTTTATTAGCGGGGGGTACAGTCACAGATACGCAGTATTTT. The variable domain in full, completed from reference TRBV28 and TRBJ2-3, reads DVKVTQSSRYLVKRTGEKVFLECVQDMDHENMFWYRQDPGLGLRLIYFSYDVKMKEKGDIPEGYSVSREKKERFSLILESASTNQTSMYLCASSLLAGGTVTDTQYFGPGTRLTVL.

The gene calls are TRBV6-5 and TRBJ1-5; D perhaps matches TRBD1 (6 bases). This CDR3 is 15 amino acids long. The germline V and J ends were trimmed by 0 bases and 4 bases, with 10 bases remaining between them. CDR1 MNHEY and CDR2 SVGAGI come from the germline V gene. The CDR3 loop reads CASSYSWTANQPQHF. The DNA of the CDR3 is TGTGCCAGCAGTTACTCTTGGACAGCTAATCAGCCCCAGCATTTT.

Comment on this clone: The germline gene is not matched at one end of the junction; a read error may be the cause. The same CDR3 arises from other DNA sequences in this sample as well. The chain couples TRBV11-2 to TRBJ2-5; D not resolved. The CDR3 length is 15 residues. Germline loops: CDR1 SGHAT, CDR2 FQNNGV. The chain's CDR3 is CASSLELSYRETQYF. The CDR3 DNA reads as TGTGCCAGCAGTTTAGAGCTCAGCTACAGAGAGACCCAGTACTTC.

CDR3 sequence (DNA): TGTGCCAGCAGTAAGACTAGCGGGTGGGAGACCCAGTACTTC. Residues: CASSKTSGWETQYF. V usage is TRBV2 and J usage is TRBJ2-5; 10 bases match TRBD2. The CDR3 has 14 amino acids. Per germline, CDR1 SNHLY and CDR2 FYNNEI. V lost 5 bases, J lost 5 bases, and 5 bases stayed unmatched.